This T cell receptor (beta chain) appears in the sequencing data of a study of control samples from healthy donors and cancer patients. Clones were sequenced by immunoSEQ multiplex PCR, and TCRdb holds only the in-frame ones, with some missing. The table includes fewer than 200,000 clones, 70% to 90% detected once. This CDR3 spans 14 amino acids. V lost 5 bases and J lost 4; bases outside the gene matches: 7. Looked up from germline, CDR1 is SGHDT and CDR2 is YYEEEE. The chain employs TRBV5-6 and TRBJ2-7, with 9 bases aligning to TRBD1. Sequenced sample: blood. This TCR derives from a woman aged 25 to 39 in good health. CDR3 sequence (DNA): TGTGCCAGCAGTTACGGGACAGGGTTGTACGAGCAGTACTTC. Translation gives CASSYGTGLYEQYF.